The source of this TCR beta chain is a study of blood T cell repertoires in COVID-19. Overall study context: Material from acute and convalescent COVID-19 was sourced from the United States, Italy and Spain. The cDNA or gDNA used as material had been derived from T cells, B-cell-depleted T cells, or PBMCs.

In the source study's methods: How many nucleated cells were present was estimated from reference gene primer amplification. Sequencing used immunoSEQ multiplex PCR; TCRdb keeps in-frame clones, though not all of them. V and J calls and clone size come straight from that table; D and trimming were deduced from the DNA. The table records some 78,000 clones, about 88% of them present only once. Trimming removed 4 bases from V and 0 bases from J; junction bases left unmatched: 14. Germline V gives CDR1 MDHEN, CDR2 SYDVKM. The length of the CDR3 is 21 residues. The rearrangement links TRBV28 to TRBJ2-6; 11 bases match TRBD1. This TCR came from a man between 70 and 80 years old with active or convalescent COVID-19. Sequencing used peripheral blood. This CDR3 is CASSYPRGQGVGSSGANVLTF. CDR3 in DNA: TGTGCCAGCAGTTACCCCAGGGGACAGGGGGTAGGGAGCTCTGGGGCCAACGTCCTGACTTTC.